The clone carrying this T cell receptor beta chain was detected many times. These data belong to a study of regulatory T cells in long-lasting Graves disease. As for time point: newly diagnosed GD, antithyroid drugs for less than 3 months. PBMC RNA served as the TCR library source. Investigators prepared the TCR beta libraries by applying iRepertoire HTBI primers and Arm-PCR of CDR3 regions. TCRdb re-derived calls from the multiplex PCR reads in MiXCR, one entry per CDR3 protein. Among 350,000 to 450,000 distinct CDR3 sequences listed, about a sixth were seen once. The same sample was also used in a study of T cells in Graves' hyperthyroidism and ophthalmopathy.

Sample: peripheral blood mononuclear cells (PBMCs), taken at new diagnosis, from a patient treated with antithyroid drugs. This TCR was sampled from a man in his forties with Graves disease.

In DNA, the CDR3 is TGTGCCTGGAAGCTTGACAGCCACGAGCAGTACTTC. As protein: CAWKLDSHEQYF. The chain couples TRBV30 to TRBJ2-7; perhaps TRBD1 as D (5 bases). Trimming left V 4 bases short and J 5 bases short, with 12 bases between. CDR1 is GTSNPN, CDR2 SVGIG, per germline (reference sequence). CDR3 length: 12 amino acids.